This TCR beta chain was documented in a study of blood T cell repertoires in COVID-19. Study details: Whether acute or convalescent, the COVID-19 samples came from the United States, Italy and Spain.

Germline V gives CDR1 DFQATT, CDR2 SNEGSKA (reference sequence). The V and J ends lost 3 bases and 0 bases respectively, with 8 bases between them. This CDR3 region has 14 residues. In the study's own analysis: Nucleated cell counts were estimated from reference gene primer amplification. Sequencing used immunoSEQ multiplex PCR; TCRdb keeps in-frame clones, though not all of them. The V and J calls and clone size are taken from that table; D and trimming were inferred from the DNA. The sample carries roughly 42,000 clones, more than 80% recorded once. This receptor was obtained from a man aged 25-45 years with active or convalescent COVID-19. Sequenced sample: peripheral blood. V gene TRBV20-1 combines with J gene TRBJ2-2; possible D gene TRBD2, 6 bases. Written as DNA, the CDR3 is TGCAGTGCTAGTGCGGGGTCGAACACCGGGGAGCTGTTTTTT. Translated: CSASAGSNTGELFF.